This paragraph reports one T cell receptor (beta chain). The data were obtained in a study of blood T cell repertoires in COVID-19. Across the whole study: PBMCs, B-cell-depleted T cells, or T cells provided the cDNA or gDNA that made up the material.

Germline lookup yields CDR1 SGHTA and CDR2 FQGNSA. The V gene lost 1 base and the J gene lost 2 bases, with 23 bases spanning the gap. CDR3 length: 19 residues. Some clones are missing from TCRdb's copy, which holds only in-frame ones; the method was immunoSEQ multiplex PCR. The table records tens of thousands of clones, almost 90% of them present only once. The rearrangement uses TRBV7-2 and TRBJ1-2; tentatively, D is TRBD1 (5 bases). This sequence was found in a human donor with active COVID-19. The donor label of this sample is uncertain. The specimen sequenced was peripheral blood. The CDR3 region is CASSLVTRFSGAANYGYTF. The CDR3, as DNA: TGTGCCAGCAGCTTAGTTACGCGGTTTAGTGGGGCAGCAAACTATGGCTACACCTTC.